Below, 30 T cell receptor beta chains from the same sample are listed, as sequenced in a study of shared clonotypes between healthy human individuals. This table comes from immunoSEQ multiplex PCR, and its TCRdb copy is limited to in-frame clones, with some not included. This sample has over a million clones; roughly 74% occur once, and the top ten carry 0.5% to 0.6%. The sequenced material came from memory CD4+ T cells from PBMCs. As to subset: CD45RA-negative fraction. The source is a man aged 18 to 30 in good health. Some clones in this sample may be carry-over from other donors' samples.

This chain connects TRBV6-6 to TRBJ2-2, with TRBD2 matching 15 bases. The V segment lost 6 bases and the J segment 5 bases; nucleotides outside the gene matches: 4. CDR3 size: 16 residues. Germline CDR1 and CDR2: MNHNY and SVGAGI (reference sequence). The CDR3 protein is CASSEGLAGGTGELFF. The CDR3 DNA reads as TGTGCCAGCAGCGAGGGACTAGCGGGAGGTACCGGGGAGCTGTTTTTT.

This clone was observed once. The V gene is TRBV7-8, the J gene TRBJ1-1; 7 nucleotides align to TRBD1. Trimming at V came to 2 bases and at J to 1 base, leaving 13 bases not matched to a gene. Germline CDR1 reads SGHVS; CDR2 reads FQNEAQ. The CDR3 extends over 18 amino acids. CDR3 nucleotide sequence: TGTGCCAGCAGCTTAAGAGACCTCGCCGGGACAGCGAACACTGAAGCTTTCTTT. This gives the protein CASSLRDLAGTANTEAFF.

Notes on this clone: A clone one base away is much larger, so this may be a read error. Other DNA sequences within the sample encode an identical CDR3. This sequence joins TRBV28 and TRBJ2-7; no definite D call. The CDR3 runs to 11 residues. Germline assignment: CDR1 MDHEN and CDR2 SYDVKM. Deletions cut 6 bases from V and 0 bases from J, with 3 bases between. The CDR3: CASSHSYEQYF. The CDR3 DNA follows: TGTGCCAGCAGCCACTCCTACGAGCAGTACTTC.

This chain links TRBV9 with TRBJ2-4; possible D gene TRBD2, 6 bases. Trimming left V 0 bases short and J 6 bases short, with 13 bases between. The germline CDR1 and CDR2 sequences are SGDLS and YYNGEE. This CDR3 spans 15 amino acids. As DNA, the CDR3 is TGTGCCAGCAGCGTAGGGGAGGACAATAGAAACATTCAGTACTTC. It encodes CASSVGEDNRNIQYF.

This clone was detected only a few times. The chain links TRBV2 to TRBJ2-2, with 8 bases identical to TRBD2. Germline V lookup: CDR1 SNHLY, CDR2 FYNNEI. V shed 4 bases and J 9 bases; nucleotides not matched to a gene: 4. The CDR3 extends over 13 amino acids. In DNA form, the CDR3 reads TGTGCCAGCAGTGGCGGGAGGCTCAGGGAGCTGTTTTTT. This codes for CASSGGRLRELFF. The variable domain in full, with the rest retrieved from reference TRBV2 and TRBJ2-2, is EPEVTQTPSHQVTQMGQEVILRCVPISNHLYFYWYRQILGQKVEFLVSFYNNEISEKSEIFDDQFSVERPDGSNFTLKIRSTKLEDSAMYFCASSGGRLRELFFGEGSRLTVL.

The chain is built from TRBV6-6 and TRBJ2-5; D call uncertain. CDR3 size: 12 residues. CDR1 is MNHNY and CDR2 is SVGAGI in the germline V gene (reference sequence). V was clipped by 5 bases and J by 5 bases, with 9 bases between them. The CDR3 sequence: CASSLWRETQYF. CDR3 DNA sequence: TGTGCCAGCAGTCTCTGGCGGGAGACCCAGTACTTC.

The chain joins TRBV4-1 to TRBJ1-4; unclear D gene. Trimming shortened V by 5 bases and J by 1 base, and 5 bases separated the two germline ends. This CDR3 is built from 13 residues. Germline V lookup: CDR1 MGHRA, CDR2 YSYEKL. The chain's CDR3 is CASSLVTNEKLFF. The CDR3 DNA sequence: TGCGCCAGCAGCTTAGTAACTAATGAAAAACTGTTTTTT.

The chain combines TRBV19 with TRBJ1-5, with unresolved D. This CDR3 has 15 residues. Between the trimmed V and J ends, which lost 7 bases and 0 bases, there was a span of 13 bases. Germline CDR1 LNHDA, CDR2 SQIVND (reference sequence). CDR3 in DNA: TGTGCCAGTACGCCCCCTGGGGTTAGCAATCAGCCCCAGCATTTT. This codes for CASTPPGVSNQPQHF. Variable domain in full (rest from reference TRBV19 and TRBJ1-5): DGGITQSPKYLFRKEGQNVTLSCEQNLNHDAMYWYRQDPGQGLRLIYYSQIVNDFQKGDIAEGYSVSREKKESFPLTVTSAQKNPTAFYLCASTPPGVSNQPQHFGDGTRLSIL.

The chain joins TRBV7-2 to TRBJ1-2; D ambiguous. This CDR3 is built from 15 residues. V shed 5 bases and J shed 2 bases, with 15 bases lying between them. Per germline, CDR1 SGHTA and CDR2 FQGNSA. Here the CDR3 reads CASSSDTRHNYGYTF. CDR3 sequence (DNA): TGTGCCAGCAGCAGTGACACCCGCCACAACTATGGCTACACCTTC.

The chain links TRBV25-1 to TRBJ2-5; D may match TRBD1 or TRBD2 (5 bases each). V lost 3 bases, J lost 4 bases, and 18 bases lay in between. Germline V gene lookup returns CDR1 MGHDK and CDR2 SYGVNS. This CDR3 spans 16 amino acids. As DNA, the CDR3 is TGTGCCAGCAGTGACCCGGGACCCAATTGGCGAGAGACCCAGTACTTC. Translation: CASSDPGPNWRETQYF.

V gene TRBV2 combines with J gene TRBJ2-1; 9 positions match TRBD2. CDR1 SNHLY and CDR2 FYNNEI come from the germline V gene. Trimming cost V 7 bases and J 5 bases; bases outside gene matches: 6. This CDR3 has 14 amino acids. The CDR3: CASTIAGVNNEQFF. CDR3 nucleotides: TGTGCCAGCACGATAGCGGGAGTAAACAATGAGCAGTTCTTC. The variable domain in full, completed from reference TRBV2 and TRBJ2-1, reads EPEVTQTPSHQVTQMGQEVILRCVPISNHLYFYWYRQILGQKVEFLVSFYNNEISEKSEIFDDQFSVERPDGSNFTLKIRSTKLEDSAMYFCASTIAGVNNEQFFGPGTRLTVL.

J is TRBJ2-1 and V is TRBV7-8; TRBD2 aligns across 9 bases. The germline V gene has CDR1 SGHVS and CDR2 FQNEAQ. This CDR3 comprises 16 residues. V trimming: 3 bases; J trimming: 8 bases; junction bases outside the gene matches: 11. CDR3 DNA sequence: TGTGCCAGCAGCTTTAGCGGGAGAAGGCCTTGGGATGAGCAGTTCTTC. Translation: CASSFSGRRPWDEQFF.

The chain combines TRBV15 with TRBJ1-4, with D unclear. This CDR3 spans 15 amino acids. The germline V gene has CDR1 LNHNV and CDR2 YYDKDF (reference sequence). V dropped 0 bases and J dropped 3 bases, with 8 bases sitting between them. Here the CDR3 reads CATSRDRSPNEKLFF. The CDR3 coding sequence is TGTGCCACCAGCAGAGATAGGTCTCCTAATGAAAAACTGTTTTTT.

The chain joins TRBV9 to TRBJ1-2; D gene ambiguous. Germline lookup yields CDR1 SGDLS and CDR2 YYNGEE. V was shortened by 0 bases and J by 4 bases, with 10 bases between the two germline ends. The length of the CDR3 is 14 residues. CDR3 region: CASSVASGTYGYTF. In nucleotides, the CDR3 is TGTGCCAGCAGCGTAGCTTCGGGTACCTATGGCTACACCTTC.

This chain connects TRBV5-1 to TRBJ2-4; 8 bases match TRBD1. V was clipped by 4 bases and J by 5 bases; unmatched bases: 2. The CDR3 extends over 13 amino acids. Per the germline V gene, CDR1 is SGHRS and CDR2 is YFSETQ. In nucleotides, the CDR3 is TGCGCCAGCAGCCAGACAGGGGAAAACATTCAGTACTTC. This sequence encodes CASSQTGENIQYF.

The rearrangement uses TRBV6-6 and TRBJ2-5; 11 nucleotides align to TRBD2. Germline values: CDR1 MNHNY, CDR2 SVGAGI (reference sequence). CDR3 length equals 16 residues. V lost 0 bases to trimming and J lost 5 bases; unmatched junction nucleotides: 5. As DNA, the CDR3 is TGTGCCAGCAGTTACTCTGGACTAGCGGGCACGGAGACCCAGTACTTC. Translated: CASSYSGLAGTETQYF.

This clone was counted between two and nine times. The CDR3 spells CATSREGTIYF. The CDR3 nucleotides are TGTGCCACCAGCAGGGAAGGCACCATATATTTT. The chain is built from TRBV15 and TRBJ1-3; no reliable D call. The CDR3 has 11 amino acids. V dropped 3 bases and J dropped 9 bases, with 6 bases sitting between them. Germline CDR1 and CDR2: LNHNV and YYDKDF (reference sequence).

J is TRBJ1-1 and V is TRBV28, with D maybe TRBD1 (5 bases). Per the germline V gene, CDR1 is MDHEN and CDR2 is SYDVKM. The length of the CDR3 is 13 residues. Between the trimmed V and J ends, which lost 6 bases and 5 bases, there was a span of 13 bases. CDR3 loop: CASREPGATEAFF. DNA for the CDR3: TGTGCCAGCAGGGAACCTGGGGCGACTGAAGCTTTCTTT.

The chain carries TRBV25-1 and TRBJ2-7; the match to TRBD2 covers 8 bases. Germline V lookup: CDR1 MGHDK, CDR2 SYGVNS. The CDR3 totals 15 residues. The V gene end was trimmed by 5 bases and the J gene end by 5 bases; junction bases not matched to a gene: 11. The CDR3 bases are TGTGCCAGCAGTCCGCCGGGACTAGTTTTCCACGAGCAGTACTTC. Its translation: CASSPPGLVFHEQYF.

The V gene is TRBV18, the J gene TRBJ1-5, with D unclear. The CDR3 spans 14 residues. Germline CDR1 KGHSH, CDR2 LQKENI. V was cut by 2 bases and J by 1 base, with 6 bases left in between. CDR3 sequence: CASSPVQSNQPQHF. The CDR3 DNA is TGTGCCAGCTCACCAGTACAGAGCAATCAGCCCCAGCATTTT.

CDR3 DNA: TGTGCCAGCAGTGCAGGGGAAGATACGCAGTATTTT. It is translated as CASSAGEDTQYF. The J gene is TRBJ2-3, the V gene TRBV28, with D maybe TRBD1 (6 bases). The CDR3 is 12 amino acids. CDR1 and CDR2 (germline): MDHEN, SYDVKM. Trimming took off 5 bases at V and 5 bases at J, with 8 bases between the two ends.

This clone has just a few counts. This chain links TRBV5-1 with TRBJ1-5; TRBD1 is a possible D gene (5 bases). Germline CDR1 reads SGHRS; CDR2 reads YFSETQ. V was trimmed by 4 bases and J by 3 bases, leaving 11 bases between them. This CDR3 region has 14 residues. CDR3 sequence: CASSPDTPNQPQHF. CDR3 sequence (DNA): TGCGCCAGCAGCCCGGACACCCCCAATCAGCCCCAGCATTTT.

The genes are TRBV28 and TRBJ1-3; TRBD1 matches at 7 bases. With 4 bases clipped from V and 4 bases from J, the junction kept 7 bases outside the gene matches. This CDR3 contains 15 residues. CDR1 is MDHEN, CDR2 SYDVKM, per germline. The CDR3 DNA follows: TGTGCCAGCAGTTCTTTTCAGGGGGTAGGAAACACCATATATTTT. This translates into CASSSFQGVGNTIYF.

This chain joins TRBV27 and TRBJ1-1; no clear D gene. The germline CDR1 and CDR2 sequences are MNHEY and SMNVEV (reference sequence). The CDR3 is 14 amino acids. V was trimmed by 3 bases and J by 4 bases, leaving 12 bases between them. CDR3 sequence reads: CASSFPGRVTEAFF. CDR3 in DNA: TGTGCCAGCAGTTTTCCGGGTAGGGTCACTGAAGCTTTCTTT.

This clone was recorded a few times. The CDR3 here is CASSYGSRGTEAFF. The CDR3 region has the DNA TGTGCCAGCAGCTACGGGTCTCGTGGCACTGAAGCTTTCTTT. The V gene is TRBV7-3, the J gene TRBJ1-1; D remains ambiguous. Per germline, CDR1 SGHTA and CDR2 FQGTGA. There are 14 residues in the CDR3. With 4 bases removed from V and 4 bases from J, the gap between germline ends came to 13 bases.

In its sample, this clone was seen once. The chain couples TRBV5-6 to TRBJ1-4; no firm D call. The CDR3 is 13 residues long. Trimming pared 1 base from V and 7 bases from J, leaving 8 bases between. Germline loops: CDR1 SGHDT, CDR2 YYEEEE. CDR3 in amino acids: CASSLFKLEKLFF. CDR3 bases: TGTGCCAGCAGCTTGTTTAAACTTGAAAAACTGTTTTTT.

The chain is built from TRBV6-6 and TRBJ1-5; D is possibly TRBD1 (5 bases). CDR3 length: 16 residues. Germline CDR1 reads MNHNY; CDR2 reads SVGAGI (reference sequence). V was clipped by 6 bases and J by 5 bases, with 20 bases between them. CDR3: CASRFATAGTDQPQHF. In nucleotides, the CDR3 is TGTGCCAGCAGATTCGCCACGGCGGGGACGGATCAGCCCCAGCATTTT.

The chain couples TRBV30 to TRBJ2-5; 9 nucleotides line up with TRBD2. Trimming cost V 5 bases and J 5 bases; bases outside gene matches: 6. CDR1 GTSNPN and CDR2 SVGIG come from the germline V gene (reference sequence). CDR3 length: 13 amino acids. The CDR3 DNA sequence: TGTGCCTGGGGCAGACTAGCGGTCGAGACCCAGTACTTC. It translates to CAWGRLAVETQYF.

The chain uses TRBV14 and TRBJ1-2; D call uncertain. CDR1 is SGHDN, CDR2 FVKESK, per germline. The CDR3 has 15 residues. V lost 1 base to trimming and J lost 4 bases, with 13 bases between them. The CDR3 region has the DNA TGTGCCAGCAGCCAAGGCGGCAGGTCGACCTATGGCTACACCTTC. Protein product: CASSQGGRSTYGYTF.

CDR3: CASSVSGTGSSYEQYF. Written as DNA, the CDR3 is TGCGCCAGCAGCGTATCCGGGACAGGCAGCTCCTACGAGCAGTACTTC. The chain couples TRBV5-1 to TRBJ2-7; 8 nucleotides align to TRBD1. Looked up from germline, CDR1 is SGHRS and CDR2 is YFSETQ. The CDR3 has 16 residues. Germline trimming cut 4 bases from V and 0 bases from J; bases unmatched to any gene: 9. Full variable domain (outside the CDR3, taken from reference TRBV5-1 and TRBJ2-7): KAGVTQTPRYLIKTRGQQVTLSCSPISGHRSVSWYQQTPGQGLQFLFEYFSETQRNKGNFPGRFSGRQFSNSRSEMNVSTLELGDSALYLCASSVSGTGSSYEQYFGPGTRLTVT.